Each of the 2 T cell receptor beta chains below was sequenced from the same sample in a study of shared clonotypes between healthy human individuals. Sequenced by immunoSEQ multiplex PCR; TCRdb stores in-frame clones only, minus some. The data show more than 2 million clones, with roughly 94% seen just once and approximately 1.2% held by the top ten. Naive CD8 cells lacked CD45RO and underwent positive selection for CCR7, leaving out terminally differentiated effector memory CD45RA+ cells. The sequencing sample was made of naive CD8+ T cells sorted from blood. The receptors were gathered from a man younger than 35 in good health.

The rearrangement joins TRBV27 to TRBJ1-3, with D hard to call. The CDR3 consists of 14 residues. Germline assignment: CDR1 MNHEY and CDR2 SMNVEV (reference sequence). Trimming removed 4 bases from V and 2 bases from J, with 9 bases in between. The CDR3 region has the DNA TGTGCCAGCAGTTCCGGCACGGCTGGAAACACCATATATTTT. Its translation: CASSSGTAGNTIYF.

The CDR3 bases are TGTGCCAGCAGCTTGGCCCCCGCGGGGGCGGTCGAGCAGTACTTC. It translates to CASSLAPAGAVEQYF. This chain links TRBV13 with TRBJ2-7; D is possibly TRBD2 (7 bases). CDR3 length: 15 residues. Germline values: CDR1 PRHDT, CDR2 FYEKMQ (reference sequence). V lost 3 bases, J lost 6 bases, and 18 bases lay in between.